A selection of T cell receptor beta chains follows, all from one sample in a study of blood T cells in healthy people across ages. TCRdb analysed the 5' RACE reads with MiXCR anew, one entry per CDR3 protein. Of about 2 million distinct CDR3 sequences in the sample, just under 50% are singletons; the top ten hold roughly 2.1%. Material: blood. These receptors all come from a woman in her forties in good health. Each CDR3 is given with its conserved first and last residue. The D gene is left open where the match is weak. Rows may omit the clone size; those that give it use once, few, many or a size class.

V gene	D gene	J gene	clone size	CDR3 protein	CDR3 DNA
TRBV20-1	TRBD1	TRBJ2-3	-	CSANTGGRTDTQYF	TGCAGTGCTAATACAGGGGGCCGCACAGATACGCAGTATTTT
TRBV5-1	-	TRBJ1-2	-	CASSLGGTLSNYGYTF	TGCGCCAGCAGCTTGGGAGGGACCCTATCTAACTATGGCTACACCTTC
TRBV12-5	-	TRBJ2-7	-	CASGLEAYEQYF	TGTGCTAGTGGTTTGGAAGCCTACGAGCAGTACTTC
TRBV12-3/TRBV12-4	-	TRBJ1-2	-	CASSLVAVGYTF	TGTGCCAGCAGTTTAGTAGCGGTCGGCTACACCTTC
TRBV20-1	TRBD2	TRBJ2-3	-	CSARLAAGGTPTDTQYF	TGCAGTGCTAGACTAGCTGCGGGGGGGACCCCCACAGATACGCAGTATTTT
TRBV11-2	-	TRBJ1-1	-	CASSRAVVNTEAFF	TGTGCCAGCAGCCGGGCCGTAGTTAACACTGAAGCTTTCTTT
TRBV6-1	TRBD2	TRBJ2-5	-	CAGSTRASGGASQETQYF	TGTGCCGGCAGTACGAGGGCTAGCGGGGGGGCATCCCAAGAGACCCAGTACTTC
TRBV27	-	TRBJ1-2	-	CASSPRRVNGYIF	TGTGCCAGCAGTCCCCGGAGAGTAAATGGCTACATCTTC
TRBV20-1	-	TRBJ2-5	-	CSASSIPGVQVGQETQYF	TGCAGTGCTTCATCGATACCGGGCGTGCAAGTGGGCCAAGAGACCCAGTACTTC
TRBV28	TRBD1	TRBJ2-3	few	CASSKGQVSTDTQYF	TGTGCCAGCAGTAAGGGACAGGTCAGCACAGATACGCAGTATTTT
TRBV6-5	-	TRBJ2-1	few	CASSPHGSSYNEQFF	TGTGCCAGCAGCCCACACGGAAGCTCCTACAATGAGCAGTTCTTC
TRBV6-2/TRBV6-3	-	TRBJ1-6	once	CASISREKARTWNSPLHF	TGTGCCAGCATTTCCAGGGAAAAAGCTCGCACCTGGAATTCACCCCTCCACTTT
TRBV20-1	-	TRBJ2-4	-	CSANPIVTKNIQYF	TGCAGTGCTAACCCGATCGTAACCAAAAACATTCAGTACTTC
TRBV7-6	-	TRBJ2-7	-	CASSLGQGLVGEQYF	TGTGCCAGCAGCTTAGGGCAGGGCCTCGTTGGGGAGCAGTACTTC
TRBV10-3	-	TRBJ2-1	-	CATRRGNTYNEQFF	TGTGCCACCAGGAGGGGGAACACATACAATGAGCAGTTCTTC
TRBV7-2	-	TRBJ2-5	-	CASSISTSLRETQYF	TGTGCCAGCAGCATCTCCACTAGCTTACGCGAGACCCAGTACTTC
TRBV15	TRBD2	TRBJ2-3	-	CATSYAVSGGRGDTQYF	TGTGCCACCAGCTACGCCGTTAGCGGGGGGCGAGGGGATACGCAGTATTTT
TRBV20-1	TRBD1	TRBJ2-3	-	CSLRDRGFRDTDTQYF	TGCAGTCTACGGGACAGGGGTTTTAGGGACACAGACACGCAGTATTTT
TRBV19	TRBD1	TRBJ1-1	-	CASSITGQGSEAFF	TGTGCCAGTAGTATAACGGGACAGGGATCTGAAGCTTTCTTT
TRBV29-1	-	TRBJ2-5	many	CSVEDPSGKQETQYF	TGCAGCGTTGAAGATCCGTCAGGCAAACAAGAGACCCAGTACTTC
TRBV20-1	-	TRBJ2-1	-	CSAPNGEASSYEQFF	TGCAGTGCACCTAACGGGGAGGCCTCTTCGTATGAGCAGTTCTTC
TRBV25-1	-	TRBJ2-5	few	CASSEFSGETQYF	TGTGCCAGCAGTGAGTTCTCGGGAGAGACCCAGTACTTC
TRBV5-1	-	TRBJ2-7	-	CASSLPRDSCEQYF	TGCGCCAGCAGCCTCCCCCGGGACTCCTGCGAGCAGTACTTC
TRBV27	TRBD2	TRBJ2-7	-	CASTTAGGAAYEQYF	TGTGCCAGCACTACCGCGGGGGGGGCGGCCTACGAGCAGTACTTC
TRBV4-2	TRBD2	TRBJ2-7	-	CASSHTSGIYEQYF	TGTGCCAGCAGCCATACTAGCGGGATCTACGAGCAGTACTTC
TRBV4-2	-	TRBJ1-5	-	CASSQDDTTSNQPQHF	TGTGCCAGCAGCCAGGACGACACCACTAGCAATCAGCCCCAGCATTTT
TRBV6-5	TRBD1	TRBJ1-1	few	CASSPRTGHTEAFF	TGTGCCAGCAGCCCCCGGACAGGGCACACTGAAGCTTTCTTT
TRBV5-1	-	TRBJ2-1	-	CASSRLAESSYNEQFF	TGCGCCAGCAGCCGGTTAGCTGAGAGCTCCTACAATGAGCAGTTCTTC
TRBV10-3	-	TRBJ2-1	-	CAIDRGTPNEQFF	TGTGCCATCGATAGAGGGACTCCCAATGAGCAGTTCTTC
TRBV6-1	TRBD1	TRBJ2-3	-	CASSEANRGEMYF	TGTGCCAGCAGTGAGGCGAACAGGGGGGAGATGTATTTT
TRBV10-2	-	TRBJ1-6	-	CASSESGRDNSPLHF	TGCGCCAGCAGTGAGTCAGGCAGGGACAATTCACCCCTCCACTTT
TRBV4-3	-	TRBJ1-2	-	CASSQDDTNYGYTF	TGCGCCAGCAGCCAAGACGACACTAACTATGGCTACACCTTC
TRBV20-1	TRBD2	TRBJ2-3	many	CSVGLAGGPSDTQYF	TGCAGTGTCGGACTAGCGGGGGGGCCATCAGATACGCAGTATTTT
TRBV14	-	TRBJ2-5	-	CASSQDRNQYYNEQYF	TGTGCCAGCAGCCAAGATCGGAACCAGTACTACAATGAGCAGTACTTC
TRBV6-5	-	TRBJ1-2	-	CASSYMRGNYGYTF	TGTGCCAGCAGTTACATGCGGGGAAACTATGGCTACACCTTC
TRBV28	-	TRBJ1-2	few	CASSSAGTGYGYTF	TGTGCCAGCAGTTCCGCCGGGACCGGCTATGGCTACACCTTC
TRBV9	-	TRBJ2-4	-	CASSSVGHIQYF	TGTGCCAGCAGCTCCGTGGGACACATTCAGTACTTC
TRBV11-1	-	TRBJ2-7	few	CASSLEVHRANSHEQYF	TGTGCCAGCAGCTTAGAGGTTCACAGGGCCAACTCCCATGAGCAGTACTTC
TRBV6-2/TRBV6-3	-	TRBJ1-1	-	CASSHRLRAPQVEAFF	TGTGCCAGCAGCCATCGTCTTAGGGCGCCTCAAGTTGAAGCTTTCTTT
TRBV5-5	-	TRBJ2-1	-	CASSSAVGRAAPNEQFF	TGTGCCAGCAGCTCCGCCGTGGGACGAGCGGCCCCCAATGAGCAGTTCTTC
TRBV29-1	-	TRBJ2-3	many	CSVDSDPLTDTQYF	TGCAGCGTTGATTCCGACCCCCTCACGGATACGCAGTATTTT
TRBV20-1	-	TRBJ2-5	-	CSAGEGPGRKTQYF	TGCAGTGCTGGAGAGGGGCCGGGGAGGAAGACCCAGTACTTC
TRBV24-1	TRBD1	TRBJ2-3	-	CATSDPLGGRDTQYF	TGTGCCACCAGTGATCCCTTAGGGGGCCGGGATACGCAGTATTTT
TRBV27	TRBD2	TRBJ2-1	-	CASKPGRAGGHEQFF	TGTGCCAGCAAACCGGGGCGAGCGGGGGGGCATGAGCAGTTCTTC
TRBV7-2	TRBD2	TRBJ2-1	-	CASSALAGGPGEQFF	TGTGCCAGCAGCGCGCTAGCGGGGGGGCCGGGAGAGCAGTTCTTC
TRBV20-1	-	TRBJ2-2	-	CSASGKHTGELFF	TGCAGTGCTAGCGGGAAACACACCGGGGAGCTGTTTTTT
TRBV6-6	TRBD2	TRBJ2-1	-	CASGLAGVCEQFF	TGTGCCAGCGGACTAGCGGGGGTTTGTGAGCAGTTCTTC
TRBV4-3	TRBD1	TRBJ2-5	-	CASSQDLPPTGGAQTQYF	TGCGCCAGCAGCCAAGATCTCCCCCCGACAGGGGGCGCGCAGACCCAGTACTTC
TRBV6-5	TRBD1	TRBJ2-3	-	CASSTGTGVQDTQYF	TGTGCCAGCAGTACAGGGACAGGCGTCCAAGATACGCAGTATTTT